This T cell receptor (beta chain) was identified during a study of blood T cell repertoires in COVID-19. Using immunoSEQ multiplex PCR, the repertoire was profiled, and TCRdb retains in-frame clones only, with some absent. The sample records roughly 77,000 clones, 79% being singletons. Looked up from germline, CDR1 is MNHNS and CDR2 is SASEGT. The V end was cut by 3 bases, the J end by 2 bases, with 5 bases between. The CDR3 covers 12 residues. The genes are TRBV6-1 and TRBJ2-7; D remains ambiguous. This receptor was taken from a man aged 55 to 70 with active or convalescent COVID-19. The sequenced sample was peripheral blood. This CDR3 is CASSEWPYEQYF. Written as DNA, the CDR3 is TGTGCCAGCAGTGAGTGGCCCTACGAGCAGTACTTC.